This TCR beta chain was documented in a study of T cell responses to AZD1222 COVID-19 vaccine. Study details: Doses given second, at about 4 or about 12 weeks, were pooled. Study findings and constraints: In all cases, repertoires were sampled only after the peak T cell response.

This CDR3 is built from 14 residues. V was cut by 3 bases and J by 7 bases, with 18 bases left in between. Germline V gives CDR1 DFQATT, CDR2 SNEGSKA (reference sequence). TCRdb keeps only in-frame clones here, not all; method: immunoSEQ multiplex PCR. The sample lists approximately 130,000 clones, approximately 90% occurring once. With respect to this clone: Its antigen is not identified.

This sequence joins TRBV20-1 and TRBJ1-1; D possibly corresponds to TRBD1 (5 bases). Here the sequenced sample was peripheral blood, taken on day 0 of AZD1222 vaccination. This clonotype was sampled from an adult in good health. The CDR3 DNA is TGCAGTGCTAGTCGCGAGGCAGGGAGGGGTGAAGCTTTCTTT. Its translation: CSASREAGRGEAFF.